This TCR beta chain emerged from a study of OX40 agonist ivuxolimab in advanced cancers. Overall study results and limits: At 0.1-3.0 mg/kg, partial responders had clonal expansion among the lowest observed. Antigen specificity remained undetermined for the expanded peripheral T cells.

Only in-frame clones appear in the TCRdb table, and some are missing; sequencing was by immunoSEQ multiplex PCR. The sample holds more than 65,000 clones, about 85% seen once. The V end lost 4 bases, the J end lost 0 bases, and 19 bases lay between the germline ends. Germline V lookup: CDR1 KGHSH, CDR2 LQKENI. The CDR3 has 18 residues. In regard to this clone: Its antigen remains unknown.

The material sequenced was CD4+ or CD8+ T cells sorted from blood, taken in a trial of the OX40 agonist ivuxolimab. The sequence was obtained from an adult with an advanced solid tumor such as melanoma, head and neck, liver or kidney cancer. The gene calls are TRBV18 and TRBJ1-3; D gene unclear. CDR3 loop: CASSLSRASVSSGNTIYF. The CDR3 region has the DNA TGTGCCAGCTCACTTTCCCGAGCATCAGTGAGCTCTGGAAACACCATATATTTT.